Below are 22 T cell receptor beta chains sequenced from a single sample in a study of CD8+ T cells in alopecia areata. Extraction of RNA preceded its reverse transcription into cDNA, which served as the sequencing template. Produced via immunoSEQ multiplex PCR; TCRdb's table is partial and in-frame only. Here the sample spans some 120,000 clones, roughly 54% being singletons. The specimen was CD4+ T cells sorted from blood, collected at week 0. These receptors all stem from a human donor with alopecia areata.

The chain is built from TRBV28 and TRBJ1-3; 7 bases line up with TRBD1. The germline V gene has CDR1 MDHEN and CDR2 SYDVKM. With V trimmed by 6 bases and J by 0 bases, 2 bases remained unmatched. This CDR3 has 14 residues. CDR3 loop: CASSTGASGNTIYF. CDR3 DNA sequence: TGTGCCAGCAGCACAGGGGCCTCTGGAAACACCATATATTTT.

The chain is built from TRBV30 and TRBJ2-2, with D possibly matching TRBD2 (7 bases). V lost 4 bases to trimming and J lost 4 bases, with 13 bases between them. Germline CDR1 reads GTSNPN; CDR2 reads SVGIG (reference sequence). The CDR3 contains 14 residues. CDR3 bases: TGTGCCTGGAAAGGGGGGGACATCACCGGGGAGCTGTTTTTT. It specifies CAWKGGDITGELFF. Filled out from reference TRBV30 and TRBJ2-2, the complete variable domain reads SQTIHQWPATLVQPVGSPLSLECTVEGTSNPNLYWYRQAAGRGLQLLFYSVGIGQISSEVPQNLSASRPQDRQFILSSKKLLLSDSGFYLCAWKGGDITGELFFGEGSRLTVL.

This chain connects TRBV5-4 to TRBJ2-7, with D uncertain. Germline CDR1 and CDR2: SGHNT and YYREEE (reference sequence). CDR3 length equals 13 residues. The V end was cut by 1 base, the J end by 4 bases, with 9 bases between. The CDR3 is CASSLFGRYEQYF. The CDR3 DNA follows: TGTGCCAGCAGCTTGTTCGGGCGGTACGAGCAGTACTTC. Full variable domain (missing parts from reference TRBV5-4 and TRBJ2-7): ETGVTQSPTHLIKTRGQQVTLRCSSQSGHNTVSWYQQALGQGPQFIFQYYREEENGRGNFPPRFSGLQFPNYSSELNVNALELDDSALYLCASSLFGRYEQYFGPGTRLTVT.

The chain couples TRBV5-4 to TRBJ1-2, with D tentatively TRBD1 (5 bases). From germline, CDR1 is SGHNT and CDR2 YYREEE (reference sequence). Trimming cost V 4 bases and J 6 bases, with 13 bases left between them. CDR3 length equals 13 residues. CDR3 residues: CASSRDSRDGYTF. CDR3 in DNA: TGTGCCAGCAGCCGCGACAGTCGGGATGGCTACACCTTC.

The sample holds a few counts of this clone. The chain has TRBV4-3 and TRBJ1-2; 7 bases match TRBD1. In germline, CDR1 is LGHNA, CDR2 YSLEER. The V and J ends lost 0 bases and 4 bases, in that order; junction bases with no gene match: 5. The CDR3 is made up of 15 amino acids. The CDR3 bases are TGCGCCAGCAGCCAAGAGAGGGGGCTAAGCTATGGCTACACCTTC. This encodes CASSQERGLSYGYTF.

The CDR3 is CASSSPGGGGYEQYF. In DNA form, the CDR3 reads TGTGCCAGCAGCTCACCAGGGGGTGGGGGCTACGAGCAGTACTTC. This chain uses TRBV5-4 with TRBJ2-7; 7 nucleotides match TRBD1. Losses at the gene ends were 3 bases for V and 3 bases for J; bases not matched to a gene: 9. This CDR3 comprises 15 residues. Germline V gives CDR1 SGHNT, CDR2 YYREEE (reference sequence).

V gene TRBV19 combines with J gene TRBJ1-5; weak D call: TRBD1 (5 bases). The CDR3 runs to 15 residues. Trimming cost V 10 bases and J 4 bases, with 20 bases left between them. Germline assignment: CDR1 LNHDA and CDR2 SQIVND (reference sequence). CDR3 amino acids: CATQGGAGVNQPQHF. The CDR3 bases are TGTGCCACCCAAGGCGGGGCCGGAGTAAATCAGCCCCAGCATTTT.

V gene TRBV18 combines with J gene TRBJ1-1; maybe TRBD1 (5 bases). V lost 2 bases to trimming and J lost 4 bases, with 8 bases between them. The CDR3 runs to 13 residues. Looked up from germline, CDR1 is KGHSH and CDR2 is LQKENI. Written as DNA, the CDR3 is TGTGCCAGCTCACCAAGGGGAGGCACTGAAGCTTTCTTT. It translates to CASSPRGGTEAFF.

The genes are TRBV7-9 and TRBJ2-5; D call uncertain. The V gene lost 4 bases and the J gene lost 2 bases, with 2 bases spanning the gap. This CDR3 is built from 11 residues. The germline V gene has CDR1 SEHNR and CDR2 FQNEAQ (reference sequence). In nucleotides, the CDR3 is TGTGCCAGCAGCTCGCAAGAGACCCAGTACTTC. Translating it yields CASSSQETQYF.

By sample share, this clone is medium-sized. The chain combines TRBV7-9 with TRBJ1-4; maybe TRBD1 (6 bases). The CDR3 extends over 15 amino acids. Per germline, CDR1 SEHNR and CDR2 FQNEAQ (reference sequence). V shed 5 bases and J shed 0 bases, with 10 bases lying between them. As DNA, the CDR3 is TGTGCCAGCAGCGCCCGACAGGCAACTAATGAAAAACTGTTTTTT. Translation: CASSARQATNEKLFF.

About this clone: The same CDR3 can be traced to other DNA sequences in this sample. The rearrangement uses TRBV5-1 and TRBJ1-2; D unclear. Germline V gives CDR1 SGHRS, CDR2 YFSETQ. The CDR3 spans 12 residues. V was cut by 2 bases and J by 6 bases, with 8 bases left in between. The CDR3 is CASSLQGNGYTF. CDR3 coding DNA: TGCGCCAGCAGCTTACAAGGGAATGGCTACACCTTC.

Comment on this clone: The junction shows a germline mismatch at one end, possibly a read error. This sequence joins TRBV7-8 and TRBJ2-7, with 8 positions matching TRBD1. This CDR3 has 15 residues. Germline V gives CDR1 SGHVS, CDR2 FQNEAQ. This CDR3 is CASSVAGTGSYEQYF. The CDR3 coding sequence is TGTGCCAGCAGCGTAGCCGGGACAGGATCCTACGAGCAGTACTTC.

This clone is a singleton in its sample. CDR3 loop: CASSLWLQAGELFF. The CDR3 DNA reads as TGCGCCAGCAGCTTATGGCTCCAGGCCGGGGAGCTGTTTTTT. The rearrangement joins TRBV5-1 to TRBJ2-2; D call uncertain. The ends were cut back, 2 bases at V and 6 bases at J, with 11 bases in the middle. The germline gives CDR1 SGHRS, CDR2 YFSETQ. The CDR3 contains 14 residues.

J is TRBJ2-3 and V is TRBV28; 12 bases agree with TRBD2. The CDR3 consists of 15 residues. Germline V gives CDR1 MDHEN, CDR2 SYDVKM. J lost 6 bases, V lost 6 bases, and 7 bases had no gene match. As DNA, the CDR3 is TGTGCCAGCAGCTGGACTAGCGGGATGTTGGATACGCAGTATTTT. Its protein is CASSWTSGMLDTQYF. Full variable domain (rest looked up from reference TRBV28 and TRBJ2-3): DVKVTQSSRYLVKRTGEKVFLECVQDMDHENMFWYRQDPGLGLRLIYFSYDVKMKEKGDIPEGYSVSREKKERFSLILESASTNQTSMYLCASSWTSGMLDTQYFGPGTRLTVL.

The rearrangement joins TRBV5-4 to TRBJ1-4; the D gene is possibly TRBD1 (5 bases). V was shortened by 5 bases and J by 3 bases, with 14 bases between the two germline ends. The CDR3 runs 15 residues. Germline CDR1 is SGHNT and CDR2 is YYREEE (reference sequence). CDR3 DNA sequence: TGTGCCAGCAGTGCCGTTCGGGGCCCTAATGAAAAACTGTTTTTT. This sequence encodes CASSAVRGPNEKLFF.

The V gene is TRBV7-8, the J gene TRBJ2-7; 8 positions agree with TRBD1. CDR3 length: 14 amino acids. With V trimmed by 4 bases and J by 0 bases, 2 bases remained unmatched. Per the germline V gene, CDR1 is SGHVS and CDR2 is FQNEAQ. The chain's CDR3 is CASSSTGGSYEQYF. In nucleotides, the CDR3 is TGTGCCAGCAGCTCTACAGGGGGCTCCTACGAGCAGTACTTC.

This clone was counted a single time. V and J are TRBV9 and TRBJ1-5; tentative D call: TRBD1 (5 bases). Germline CDR1 reads SGDLS; CDR2 reads YYNGEE. V was pared by 0 bases and J by 5 bases, with 12 bases between. The CDR3 contains 15 residues. CDR3 sequence: CASSVGGAQDQPQHF. The CDR3 bases are TGTGCCAGCAGCGTAGGTGGGGCTCAAGATCAGCCCCAGCATTTT.

The rearrangement joins TRBV14 to TRBJ1-2; TRBD1 aligns across 8 bases. The J segment lost 3 bases and the V segment lost 4 bases, leaving 10 bases of the junction unmatched. The CDR3 is made up of 16 amino acids. Per the germline V gene, CDR1 is SGHDN and CDR2 is FVKESK. This CDR3 is CASSLGQGAEDYGYTF. The CDR3 bases are TGTGCCAGCAGCCTCGGGCAGGGGGCGGAGGACTATGGCTACACCTTC.

The rearrangement uses TRBV29-1 and TRBJ1-5, with TRBD1 identical over 7 bases. The ends lost 8 bases at V and 7 bases at J; junction bases unmatched: 5. The V gene's germline CDR1 is SQVTM and CDR2 ANQGSEA. This CDR3 is 11 amino acids long. The CDR3 loop is CSPGQSQPQHF. CDR3 coding DNA: TGCAGCCCGGGACAGAGCCAGCCCCAGCATTTT.

The genes are TRBV4-3 and TRBJ2-3; the D gene is possibly TRBD1 (6 bases). This CDR3 region has 16 residues. V lost 2 bases and J lost 5, with 17 bases in between. Germline V gene lookup returns CDR1 LGHNA and CDR2 YSLEER. This CDR3 reads CASSQRGSGMRDTQYF. The CDR3, as DNA: TGCGCCAGCAGCCAAAGGGGGTCGGGTATGCGAGATACGCAGTATTTT.

The chain has TRBV28 and TRBJ1-3; 7 positions agree with TRBD1. The length of the CDR3 is 15 residues. Germline-derived CDR1 and CDR2 are MDHEN and SYDVKM. The ends lost 5 bases at V and 0 bases at J; junction bases unmatched: 4. CDR3 nucleotide sequence: TGTGCCAGCAGTCGCCACAGGGGCTCTGGAAACACCATATATTTT. Translating it yields CASSRHRGSGNTIYF.

The chain uses TRBV7-2 and TRBJ2-5; no firm D call. Germline V gene lookup returns CDR1 SGHTA and CDR2 FQGNSA. V lost 5 bases to trimming and J lost 1 base, with 2 bases between them. CDR3 size: 11 residues. CDR3 region: CASSIQETQYF. In DNA, the CDR3 is TGTGCCAGCAGCATCCAAGAGACCCAGTACTTC.